This T cell receptor beta chain was identified in a study of blood T cell repertoires in COVID-19 (dated by TCRdb to between 2020 and 2021). In the study overall: The collaborator samples originated in the United States, Italy and Spain and spanned the acute and convalescent phases of COVID-19. The material from the prospective study consisted of cDNA or gDNA derived from T cells, B-cell-depleted T cells, or PBMCs. The dataset comprised deeply sampled blood TCRbeta repertoires from subjects exposed to, actively infected with, or recovered from COVID-19. A freely available public database, intended as a resource for researchers studying the immune response to SARS-CoV-2, is where the repertoires were released. The samples were drawn from two sources: the first 160 participants of the ongoing ImmuneRACE study, and fewer than 1,500 subjects contributed by 6 global collaborators. A de-identified subject ID, COVID-19 status, age in years and sex were almost always included in the sample metadata. Where available, HLA class I and class II types were obtained from metadata supplied by the sample provider rather than from assay-based typing.

The paper as a whole reports these results and caveats: The amount of clinical and demographic metadata varied by source and participant and was provided uncurated.

Concerning this clone itself: Its cognate antigen has yet to be identified. The sample holds no much larger clone one base away, and base qualities are not on file.

The CDR3 contains 19 residues, cysteine and phenylalanine counted. The retained sequence is limited to the CDR3, 57 bases, with the frame set at the first base. Clipping removes 5 bases from V and 8 bases from J, with 21 as the unmatched junction base count. From a lookup of the germline V gene, CDR1 and CDR2 are MDHEN and SYDVKM. A second Seattle source provided samples from volunteer blood donors who had recovered from COVID-19. Each collaborating institution followed its own protocols to collect whole blood in K2EDTA tubes. For TCRbeta analysis, collaborators shipped samples in one of three forms: frozen whole blood, isolated PBMCs, or DNA extracted from either of those sample types. TCRbeta CDR3 regions were amplified from genomic DNA using the immunoSEQ Assay, a bias-controlled multiplex PCR. On the study's bioinformatics: Nucleated cell counts per sample were estimated from amplification of reference gene primers within the assay. To quantify the absolute abundance of each unique TCRbeta CDR3 rearrangement, sequence reads were collapsed and filtered. Productive Simpson clonality was computed per sample as the square root of Simpson's diversity index over productive rearrangements. TCRdb holds this immuneACCESS table with in-frame rearrangements only. Some clones are missing; in checked studies, unresolved V genes explain under half, and the rest has no known cause. The V and J calls and clone size come from that table; D and trimming were worked out from the DNA. This sample is represented by under 350,000 clones; around four fifths of them were singletons. Of the sample, roughly 10% is held by the ten largest clones.

This clonotype was obtained from a woman aged 45-59 years who had recovered from COVID-19. Sequenced sample: peripheral blood. Recombination connected TRBV28 to TRBJ2-1, and 10 bases in between align with TRBD2. CDR3 sequence: CASSGSGTGGTSAGDEQFF. In nucleotide form, the sequence is TGTGCCAGCAGTGGATCCGGGACAGGCGGGACTAGCGCGGGCGATGAGCAGTTCTTC. Reference TRBV28 and TRBJ2-1 genes cover what lies past the CDR3, so the full variable domain is DVKVTQSSRYLVKRTGEKVFLECVQDMDHENMFWYRQDPGLGLRLIYFSYDVKMKEKGDIPEGYSVSREKKERFSLILESASTNQTSMYLCASSGSGTGGTSAGDEQFFGPGTRLTVL.